This TCR beta chain was identified in a study of Ad26.COV2.S vaccination and SARS-CoV-2 variants. In the study overall: Donor was assigned to the Ad26.COV2.S arm of trial COV1001. The authors gave Ad26.COV2.S intramuscularly, either once or twice 56 days apart. Study-wide points: Non-spike TCR breadth showed similarity between vaccine and placebo recipients.

The table came from immunoSEQ multiplex PCR; TCRdb's copy has only in-frame clones and leaves some out. This sample yields 350,000 to 500,000 clones, of which about 90% are seen a single time; roughly 4.3% belongs to the top ten. Treatment meaning: some 19 received Ad26.COV2.S at low or high dose, single or two shots; five or six received placebo; per-sample allocation not given. Day 63 after the first injection of vaccine or placebo was the sampling time. This vaccine is an Ad26 vector that expresses the Wuhan-strain SARS-CoV-2 spike. The germline gives CDR1 LGHNA, CDR2 YSLEER. CDR3 size: 15 residues. The V gene end was trimmed by 3 bases and the J gene end by 3 bases; junction bases not matched to a gene: 4. On this clone itself: Its antigen is still unknown.

The clonotype comes from a person aged 18-60 years who received the Ad26.COV2.S COVID-19 vaccine or a placebo. Sequencing used peripheral blood, obtained in a trial of Ad26.COV2.S vaccine versus placebo. The chain recombines TRBV4-3 with TRBJ2-3; 9 positions match TRBD2. CDR3 sequence: CASSQAGGPTDTQYF. Here the CDR3 DNA reads TGCGCCAGCAGCCAGGCGGGAGGGCCGACAGATACGCAGTATTTT.